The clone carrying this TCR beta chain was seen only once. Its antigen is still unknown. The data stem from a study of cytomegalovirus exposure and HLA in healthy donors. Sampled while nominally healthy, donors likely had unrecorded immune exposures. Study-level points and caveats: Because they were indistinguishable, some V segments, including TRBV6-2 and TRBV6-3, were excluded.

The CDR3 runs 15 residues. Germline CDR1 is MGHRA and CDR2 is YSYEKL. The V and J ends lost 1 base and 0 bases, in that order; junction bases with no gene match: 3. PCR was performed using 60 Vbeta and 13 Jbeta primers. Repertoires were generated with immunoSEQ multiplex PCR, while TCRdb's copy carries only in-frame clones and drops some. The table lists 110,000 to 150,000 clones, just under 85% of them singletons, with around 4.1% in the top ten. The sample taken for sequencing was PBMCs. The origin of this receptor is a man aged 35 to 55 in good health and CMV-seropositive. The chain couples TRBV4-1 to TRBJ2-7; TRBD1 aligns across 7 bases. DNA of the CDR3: TGCGCCAGCAGCCAAGGGGGACAGTCCTCCTACGAGCAGTACTTC. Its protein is CASSQGGQSSYEQYF.